This TCR beta chain was recorded in a study of blood T cell repertoires in COVID-19. Study in general: Material from acute and convalescent COVID-19 was sourced from the United States, Italy and Spain. Sources were T cells, B-cell-depleted T cells, or PBMCs; the material itself was cDNA or gDNA.

Here immunoSEQ multiplex PCR was the method, and the copy in TCRdb shows in-frame clones only, minus some. The sample consists of about 42,000 clones, 70% to 90% of them appearing once. Germline CDR1 and CDR2: SGHRS and YFSETQ. This CDR3 is built from 13 residues. The ends were cut back, 6 bases at V and 1 base at J, with 10 bases in the middle. The sequence was collected from a woman between 65 and 79 years old in a cohort sampled during active COVID-19. The specimen sequenced was peripheral blood. This chain uses TRBV5-1 with TRBJ1-1; D not certain. Written as DNA, the CDR3 is TGCGCCAGCACCATAGCGGGGAACACTGAAGCTTTCTTT. Its translation: CASTIAGNTEAFF.